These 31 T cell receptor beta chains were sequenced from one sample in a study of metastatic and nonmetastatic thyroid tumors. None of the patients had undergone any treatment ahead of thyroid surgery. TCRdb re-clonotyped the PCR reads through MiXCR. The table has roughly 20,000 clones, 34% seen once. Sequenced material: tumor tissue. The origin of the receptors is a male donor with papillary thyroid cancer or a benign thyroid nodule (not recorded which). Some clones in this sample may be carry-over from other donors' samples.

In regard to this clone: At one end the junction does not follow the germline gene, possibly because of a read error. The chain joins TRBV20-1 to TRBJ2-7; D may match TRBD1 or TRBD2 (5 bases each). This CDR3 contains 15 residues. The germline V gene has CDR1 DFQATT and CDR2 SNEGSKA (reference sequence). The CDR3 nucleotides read TGCAGTGCTAGAGATCGAGCTAAGGGGACCCACGAGCTGTACTTC. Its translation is CSARDRAKGTHELYF.

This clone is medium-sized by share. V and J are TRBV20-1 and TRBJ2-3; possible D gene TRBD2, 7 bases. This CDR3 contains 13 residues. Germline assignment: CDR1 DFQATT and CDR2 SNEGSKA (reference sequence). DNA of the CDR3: TGCGTAGGGGGGGGAGGGCCCCCAGATACGCAGTATTTT. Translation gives CVGGGGPPDTQYF.

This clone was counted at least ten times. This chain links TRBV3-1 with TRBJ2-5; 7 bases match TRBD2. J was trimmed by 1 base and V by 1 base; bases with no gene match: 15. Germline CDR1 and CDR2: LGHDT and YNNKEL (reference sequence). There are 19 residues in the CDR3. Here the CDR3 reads CASSQGRSSGNLLQETQYF. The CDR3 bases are TGTGCCAGCAGCCAAGGTCGGTCTAGCGGAAACCTTCTCCAAGAGACCCAGTACTTC.

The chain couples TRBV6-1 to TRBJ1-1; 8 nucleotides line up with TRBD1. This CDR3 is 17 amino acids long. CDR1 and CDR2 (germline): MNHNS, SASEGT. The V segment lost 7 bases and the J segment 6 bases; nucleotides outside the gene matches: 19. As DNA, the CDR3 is TGTGCCAGCATTTTTTACCTTACCTGGACAGGGAAGTCTGAAGCTTTCTTT. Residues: CASIFYLTWTGKSEAFF.

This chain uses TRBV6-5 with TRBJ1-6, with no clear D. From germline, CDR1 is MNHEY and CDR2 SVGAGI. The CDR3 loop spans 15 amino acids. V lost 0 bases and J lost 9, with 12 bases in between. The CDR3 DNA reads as TGTGCCAGCAGTTACTCGGAAGACACCCCTTCACCCCTCCACTTT. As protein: CASSYSEDTPSPLHF.

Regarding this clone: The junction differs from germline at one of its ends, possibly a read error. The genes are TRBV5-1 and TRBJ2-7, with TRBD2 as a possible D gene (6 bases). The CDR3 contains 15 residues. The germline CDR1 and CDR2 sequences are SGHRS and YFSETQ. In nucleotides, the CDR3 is TGCGCCAGGAGCTTCGGTGGAGGGGAGGCCTACGTGCAGTACTTC. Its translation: CARSFGGGEAYVQYF.

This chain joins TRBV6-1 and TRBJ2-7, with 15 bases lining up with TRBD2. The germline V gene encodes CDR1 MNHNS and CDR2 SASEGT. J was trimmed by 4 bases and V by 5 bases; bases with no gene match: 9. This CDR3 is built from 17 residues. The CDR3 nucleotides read TGTGCCAGCAGTTCAATAGGACTAGCGGGAGGGCGATACGAGCAGTACTTC. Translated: CASSSIGLAGGRYEQYF.

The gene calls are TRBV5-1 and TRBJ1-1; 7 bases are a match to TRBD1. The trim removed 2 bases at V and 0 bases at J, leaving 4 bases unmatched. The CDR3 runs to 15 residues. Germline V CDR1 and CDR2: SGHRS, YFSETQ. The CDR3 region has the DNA TGCGCCAGCAGCTTTAGGGGACAGATGAACACTGAAGCTTTCTTT. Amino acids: CASSFRGQMNTEAFF.

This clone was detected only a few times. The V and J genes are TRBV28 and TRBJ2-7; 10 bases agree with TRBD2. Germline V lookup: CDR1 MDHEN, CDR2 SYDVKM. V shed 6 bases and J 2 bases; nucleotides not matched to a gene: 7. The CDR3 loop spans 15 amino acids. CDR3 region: CASRPASGSPYEQYV. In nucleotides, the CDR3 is TGTGCCAGCAGGCCGGCTAGCGGGAGCCCCTACGAGCAGTACGTC.

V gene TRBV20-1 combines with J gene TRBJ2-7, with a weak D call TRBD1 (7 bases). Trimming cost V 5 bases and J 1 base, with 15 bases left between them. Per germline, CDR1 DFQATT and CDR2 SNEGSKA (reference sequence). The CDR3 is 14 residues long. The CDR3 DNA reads TGCAGTGCTTCCCTGGGGGGACAGTCCTACGAGCAGTACTTC. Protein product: CSASLGGQSYEQYF.

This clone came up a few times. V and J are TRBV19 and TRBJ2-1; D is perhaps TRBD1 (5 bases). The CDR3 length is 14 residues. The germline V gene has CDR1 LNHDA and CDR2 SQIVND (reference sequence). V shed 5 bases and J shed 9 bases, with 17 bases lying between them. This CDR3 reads CASSPEAGFPEQFF. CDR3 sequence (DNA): TGTGCCAGTAGTCCCGAGGCAGGGTTCCCTGAGCAGTTCTTC. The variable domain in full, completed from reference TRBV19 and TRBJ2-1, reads DGGITQSPKYLFRKEGQNVTLSCEQNLNHDAMYWYRQDPGQGLRLIYYSQIVNDFQKGDIAEGYSVSREKKESFPLTVTSAQKNPTAFYLCASSPEAGFPEQFFGPGTRLTVL.

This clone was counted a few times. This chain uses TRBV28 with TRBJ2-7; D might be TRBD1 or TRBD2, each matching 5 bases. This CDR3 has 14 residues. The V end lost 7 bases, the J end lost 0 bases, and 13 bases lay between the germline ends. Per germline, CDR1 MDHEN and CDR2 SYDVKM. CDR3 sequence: CASTPMGPSYEQYF. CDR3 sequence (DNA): TGTGCCAGCACCCCAATGGGACCCTCCTACGAGCAGTACTTC.

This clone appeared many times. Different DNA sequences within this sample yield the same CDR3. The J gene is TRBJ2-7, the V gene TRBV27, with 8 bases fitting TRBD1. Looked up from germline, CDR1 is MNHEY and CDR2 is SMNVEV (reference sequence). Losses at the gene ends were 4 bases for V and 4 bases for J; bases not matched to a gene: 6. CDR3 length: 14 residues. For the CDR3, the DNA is TGTGCCAGCAGTTCCCCCACAGGGGGGTACGAGCAGTACTTC. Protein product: CASSSPTGGYEQYF.

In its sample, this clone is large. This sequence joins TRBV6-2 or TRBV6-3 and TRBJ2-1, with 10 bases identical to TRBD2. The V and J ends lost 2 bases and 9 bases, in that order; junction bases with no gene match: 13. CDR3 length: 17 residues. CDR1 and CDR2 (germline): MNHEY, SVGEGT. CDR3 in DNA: TGTGCCAGCAGTTACCTCTTCGGAGCGGGAGGGCCCGGTGAGCAGTTCTTC. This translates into CASSYLFGAGGPGEQFF.

CDR3 sequence: CASSQQGASGNTIYF. The CDR3 DNA sequence: TGCGCCAGCAGCCAACAGGGGGCTTCTGGAAACACCATATATTTT. The V gene is TRBV5-1, the J gene TRBJ1-3; 9 bases map to TRBD1. Germline CDR1 and CDR2: SGHRS and YFSETQ. The V segment lost 4 bases and the J segment 1 base; nucleotides outside the gene matches: 3. The CDR3 has 15 residues.

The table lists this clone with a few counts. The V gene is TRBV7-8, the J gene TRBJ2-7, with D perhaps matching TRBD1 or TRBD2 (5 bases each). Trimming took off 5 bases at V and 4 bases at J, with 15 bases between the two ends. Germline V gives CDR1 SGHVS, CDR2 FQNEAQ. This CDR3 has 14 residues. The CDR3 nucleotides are TGTGCCAGCAGCCTACAGAAGGGACCTTACGAGCAGTACTTC. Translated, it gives CASSLQKGPYEQYF. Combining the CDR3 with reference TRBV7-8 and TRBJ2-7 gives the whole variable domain GAGVSQSPRYKVAKRGQDVALRCDPISGHVSLFWYQQALGQGPEFLTYFQNEAQLDKSGLPSDRFFAERPEGSVSTLKIQRTQQEDSAVYLCASSLQKGPYEQYFGPGTRLTVT.

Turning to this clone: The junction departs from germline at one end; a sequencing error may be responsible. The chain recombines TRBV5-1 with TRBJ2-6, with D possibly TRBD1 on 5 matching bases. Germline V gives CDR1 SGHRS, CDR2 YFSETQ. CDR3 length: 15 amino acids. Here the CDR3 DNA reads TGCGCCAGCAGCTTAACCGCCTCTGGGGCCGACGTCCTGACTTTC. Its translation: CASSLTASGADVLTF.

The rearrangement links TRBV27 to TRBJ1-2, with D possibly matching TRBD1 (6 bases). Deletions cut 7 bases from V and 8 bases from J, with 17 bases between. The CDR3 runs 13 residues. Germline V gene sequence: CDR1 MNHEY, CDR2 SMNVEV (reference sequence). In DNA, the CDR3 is TGTGCCAGCATTTACACAGGGTTCGAAGGCTACACCTTC. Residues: CASIYTGFEGYTF.

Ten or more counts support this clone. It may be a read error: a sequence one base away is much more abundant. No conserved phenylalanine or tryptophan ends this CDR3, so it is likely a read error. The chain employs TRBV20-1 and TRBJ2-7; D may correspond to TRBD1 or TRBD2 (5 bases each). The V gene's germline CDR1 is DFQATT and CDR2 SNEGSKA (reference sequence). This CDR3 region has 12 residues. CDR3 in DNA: TGCAGCCCAATGGGGGTTTCCTACGAGCAGTACCTC. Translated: CSPMGVSYEQYL.

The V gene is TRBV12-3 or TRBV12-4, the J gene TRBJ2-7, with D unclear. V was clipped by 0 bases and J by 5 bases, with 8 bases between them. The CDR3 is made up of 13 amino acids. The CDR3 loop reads CASSLAQGHEQYF. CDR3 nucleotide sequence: TGTGCCAGCAGTTTAGCGCAAGGGCACGAGCAGTACTTC.

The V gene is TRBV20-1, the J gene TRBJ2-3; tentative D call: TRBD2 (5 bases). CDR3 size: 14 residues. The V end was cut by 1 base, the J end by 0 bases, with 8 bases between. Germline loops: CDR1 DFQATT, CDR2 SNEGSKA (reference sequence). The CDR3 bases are TGCAGTGCTAGAGTGGGCGGGAGCACAGATACGCAGTATTTT. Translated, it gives CSARVGGSTDTQYF.

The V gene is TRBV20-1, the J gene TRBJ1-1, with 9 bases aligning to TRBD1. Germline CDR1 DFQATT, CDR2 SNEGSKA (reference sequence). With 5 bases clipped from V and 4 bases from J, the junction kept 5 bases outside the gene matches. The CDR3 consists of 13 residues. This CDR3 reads CSADPGQGTEAFF. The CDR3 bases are TGCAGTGCTGACCCGGGACAGGGCACTGAAGCTTTCTTT.

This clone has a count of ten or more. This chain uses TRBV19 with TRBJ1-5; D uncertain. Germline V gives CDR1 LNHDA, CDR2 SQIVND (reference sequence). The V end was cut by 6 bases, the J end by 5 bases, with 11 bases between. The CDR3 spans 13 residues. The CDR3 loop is CASSGSSYQPQHF. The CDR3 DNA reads TGTGCCAGTAGCGGATCTTCTTATCAGCCCCAGCATTTT.

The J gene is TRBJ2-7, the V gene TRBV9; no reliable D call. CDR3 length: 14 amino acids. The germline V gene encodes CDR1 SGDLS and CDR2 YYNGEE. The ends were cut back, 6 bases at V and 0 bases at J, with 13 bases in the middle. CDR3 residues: CASTVGGSSYEQYF. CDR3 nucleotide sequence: TGTGCCAGCACCGTGGGCGGAAGCTCCTACGAGCAGTACTTC.

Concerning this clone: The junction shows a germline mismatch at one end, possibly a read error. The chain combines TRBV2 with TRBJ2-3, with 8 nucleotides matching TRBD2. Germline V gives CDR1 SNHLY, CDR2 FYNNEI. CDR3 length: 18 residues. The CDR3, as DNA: TGTGCCAGCGGTGAACGGTCGGGAGGGGTTCTAGCCACAGGTACGCAGTATTTT. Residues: CASGERSGGVLATGTQYF. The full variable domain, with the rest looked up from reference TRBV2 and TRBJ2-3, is EPEVTQTPSHQVTQMGQEVILRCVPISNHLYFYWYRQILGQKVEFLVSFYNNEISEKSEIFDDQFSVERPDGSNFTLKIRSTKLEDSAMYFCASGERSGGVLATGTQYFGPGTRLTVL.

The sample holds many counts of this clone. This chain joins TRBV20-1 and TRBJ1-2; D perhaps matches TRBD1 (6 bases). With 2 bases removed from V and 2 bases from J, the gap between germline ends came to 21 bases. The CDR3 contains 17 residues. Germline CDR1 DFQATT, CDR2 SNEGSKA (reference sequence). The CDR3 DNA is TGCAGTGCTAGACAACCCCAAGGGGGGGGGTTCAACTATGGCTACACCTTC. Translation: CSARQPQGGGFNYGYTF.

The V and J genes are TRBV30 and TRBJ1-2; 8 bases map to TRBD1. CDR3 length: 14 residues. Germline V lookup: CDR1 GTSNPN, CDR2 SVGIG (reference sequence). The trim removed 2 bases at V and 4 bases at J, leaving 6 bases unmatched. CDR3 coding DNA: TGTGCCTGGAGTTTTAGAGACAGGGGCTATGGCTACACCTTC. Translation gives CAWSFRDRGYGYTF.

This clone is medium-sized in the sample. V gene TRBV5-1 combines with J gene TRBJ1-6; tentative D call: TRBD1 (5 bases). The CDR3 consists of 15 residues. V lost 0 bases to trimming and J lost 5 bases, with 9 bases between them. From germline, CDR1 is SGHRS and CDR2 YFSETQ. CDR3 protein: CASSLEGHHNSPLHF. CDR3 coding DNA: TGCGCCAGCAGCTTGGAAGGACACCATAATTCACCCCTCCACTTT.

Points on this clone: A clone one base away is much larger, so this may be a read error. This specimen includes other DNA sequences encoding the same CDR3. Written as DNA, the CDR3 is TGCAGCGTTGGTAGCGGGAGATTCTCATACAATGAGCAGTTCTTC. It translates to CSVGSGRFSYNEQFF. The chain combines TRBV29-1 with TRBJ2-1; TRBD2 matches 9 bases. Germline CDR1 is SQVTM and CDR2 is ANQGSEA. The CDR3 is 15 residues long. V lost 4 bases, J lost 4 bases, and 8 bases stayed unmatched.

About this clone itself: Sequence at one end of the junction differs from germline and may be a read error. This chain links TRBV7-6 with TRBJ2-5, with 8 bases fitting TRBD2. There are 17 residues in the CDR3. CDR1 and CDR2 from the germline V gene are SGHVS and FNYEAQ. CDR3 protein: CSSSFGSGMAERETQYF. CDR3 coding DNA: TGTTCCAGCAGCTTCGGTAGCGGGATGGCCGAACGAGAGACCCAGTACTTC.

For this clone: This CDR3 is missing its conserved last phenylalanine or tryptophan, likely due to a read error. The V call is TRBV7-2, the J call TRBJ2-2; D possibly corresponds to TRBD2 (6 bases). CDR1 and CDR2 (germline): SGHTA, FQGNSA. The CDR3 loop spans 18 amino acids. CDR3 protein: CASRLASSARGSTVELFL. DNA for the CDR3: TGTGCCAGCAGGTTAGCGTCTAGCGCGAGAGGAAGTACCGTGGAGCTGTTTTTG.